Listed here are 32 T cell receptor beta chains from one sample, sequenced in a study of cytomegalovirus exposure and HLA in healthy donors. The PCR was carried out with 60 Vbeta primers and 13 Jbeta primers. Some clones are missing from TCRdb's copy, which holds only in-frame ones; the method was immunoSEQ multiplex PCR. The sample yields over 80,000 clones, roughly 70% seen once. The sample taken for sequencing was PBMCs. The receptors were gathered from a woman between 18 and 30 years old in good health and CMV-seropositive.

This rearrangement joins TRBV7-9 to TRBJ1-2; 9 bases match TRBD1. This CDR3 comprises 16 residues. The germline gives CDR1 SEHNR, CDR2 FQNEAQ (reference sequence). J gave up 7 bases and V 8 bases, and 17 bases lay outside the gene matches. The DNA of the CDR3 is TGTGCCAGCGAGGCAGCCGAGGGGACAGGGCCCCCTGGCTACACCTTC. Encoded protein: CASEAAEGTGPPGYTF.

V and J are TRBV2 and TRBJ2-5, with D unclear. The CDR3 is 12 residues long. The germline V and J ends were trimmed by 8 bases and 5 bases, with 12 bases remaining between them. Looked up from germline, CDR1 is SNHLY and CDR2 is FYNNEI. CDR3 protein: CASRNHGETQYF. In nucleotides, the CDR3 is TGTGCCAGCCGGAACCACGGGGAGACCCAGTACTTC.

This sequence joins TRBV5-4 and TRBJ2-5, with 10 bases lining up with TRBD1. J was trimmed by 4 bases and V by 5 bases; bases with no gene match: 5. The germline gives CDR1 SGHNT, CDR2 YYREEE (reference sequence). This CDR3 region has 14 residues. CDR3 protein: CASRQTGGRETQYF. CDR3 coding DNA: TGTGCCAGCAGGCAGACAGGGGGCCGAGAGACCCAGTACTTC.

This clone was recorded a few times. J is TRBJ2-6 and V is TRBV27; D is undetermined. Trimming pared 5 bases from V and 2 bases from J, leaving 10 bases between. CDR3 length: 15 residues. CDR1 MNHEY and CDR2 SMNVEV come from the germline V gene (reference sequence). CDR3 bases: TGTGCCAGCAGTCCGCGTGCCCCTGGGGCCAACGTCCTGACTTTC. Translation gives CASSPRAPGANVLTF.

The chain couples TRBV5-5 to TRBJ1-1, with 7 nucleotides matching TRBD1. CDR3 length: 17 residues. V lost 4 bases, J lost 0 bases, and 12 bases stayed unmatched. CDR1 is SGHKS and CDR2 is YYEKEE in the germline V gene (reference sequence). The CDR3 sequence: CASSPWDSLLMNTEAFF. CDR3 bases: TGTGCCAGCAGCCCCTGGGACAGCTTACTCATGAACACTGAAGCTTTCTTT.

CDR3 loop: CASSTLRGFAKNIQYF. DNA of the CDR3: TGTGCCAGCAGTACCCTCAGGGGGTTTGCCAAAAACATTCAGTACTTC. This chain links TRBV28 with TRBJ2-4; 7 bases match TRBD1. The CDR3 extends over 16 amino acids. Germline CDR1 MDHEN, CDR2 SYDVKM. After removal of 5 bases from V and 1 base from J, the junction contained 8 bases not matched to a gene. The whole variable domain, filled in from reference TRBV28 and TRBJ2-4, reads DVKVTQSSRYLVKRTGEKVFLECVQDMDHENMFWYRQDPGLGLRLIYFSYDVKMKEKGDIPEGYSVSREKKERFSLILESASTNQTSMYLCASSTLRGFAKNIQYFGAGTRLSVL.

The table lists this clone with a count of one. The chain has TRBV7-9 and TRBJ1-1; D remains unclear. Trimming stripped 7 bases from V and 7 bases from J, with 13 bases between. CDR3 length equals 12 residues. CDR1 is SEHNR and CDR2 is FQNEAQ in the germline V gene (reference sequence). CDR3 nucleotide sequence: TGTGCCAGCACCCGAACGGGGATTGAAGCTTTCTTT. Protein: CASTRTGIEAFF.

This clone has a single count. The V gene is TRBV18, the J gene TRBJ2-1; 7 positions match TRBD2. The CDR3 runs 13 residues. The junction had 4 bases not matched to a gene; V was cut back by 1 base and J by 10 bases. CDR1 is KGHSH, CDR2 LQKENI, per germline. The CDR3 region has the DNA TGTGCCAGCTCACCACGAGGAGCGGGAGAGCAGTTCTTC. Translation gives CASSPRGAGEQFF.

The chain combines TRBV5-1 with TRBJ2-7; D is possibly TRBD1 (6 bases). The CDR3 runs 13 residues. Germline CDR1 SGHRS, CDR2 YFSETQ. V was trimmed by 4 bases and J by 1 base, leaving 9 bases between them. Here the CDR3 reads CASSVDRSYEQYF. The CDR3 region has the DNA TGCGCCAGCAGCGTTGACAGGTCCTACGAGCAGTACTTC.

V usage is TRBV2 and J usage is TRBJ2-5; D remains ambiguous. Germline CDR1 and CDR2: SNHLY and FYNNEI. The CDR3 runs 12 residues. The V and J ends lost 2 bases and 4 bases respectively, with 5 bases between them. CDR3 coding DNA: TGTGCCAGCAGTGAATCGGGAGAGACCCAGTACTTC. Translated, it gives CASSESGETQYF. The whole variable domain, filled in from reference TRBV2 and TRBJ2-5, reads EPEVTQTPSHQVTQMGQEVILRCVPISNHLYFYWYRQILGQKVEFLVSFYNNEISEKSEIFDDQFSVERPDGSNFTLKIRSTKLEDSAMYFCASSESGETQYFGPGTRLLVL.

The chain couples TRBV5-1 to TRBJ1-1; 9 nucleotides agree with TRBD1. Trimming cost V 4 bases and J 1 base; bases outside gene matches: 5. The CDR3 is 15 residues long. From germline, CDR1 is SGHRS and CDR2 YFSETQ. The CDR3 here is CASSPPGQGNTEAFF. The CDR3 DNA is TGCGCCAGCAGCCCTCCGGGACAGGGGAACACTGAAGCTTTCTTT.

This chain links TRBV27 with TRBJ2-7; 8 bases agree with TRBD1. CDR3 size: 14 residues. Germline CDR1 reads MNHEY; CDR2 reads SMNVEV (reference sequence). The junction had 6 bases not matched to a gene; V was cut back by 5 bases and J by 3 bases. The CDR3 DNA is TGTGCCAGCAGTCTAAAGGACAGGGACTACGAGCAGTACTTC. Its protein is CASSLKDRDYEQYF.

This chain links TRBV30 with TRBJ2-4, with 8 nucleotides matching TRBD2. Germline V gene lookup returns CDR1 GTSNPN and CDR2 SVGIG (reference sequence). The CDR3 spans 15 residues. With V trimmed by 5 bases and J by 1 base, 7 bases remained unmatched. The CDR3 sequence: CAWGYSGMAKNIQYF. Here the CDR3 DNA reads TGTGCCTGGGGGTATAGCGGGATGGCCAAAAACATTCAGTACTTC. Filled out from reference TRBV30 and TRBJ2-4, the complete variable domain reads SQTIHQWPATLVQPVGSPLSLECTVEGTSNPNLYWYRQAAGRGLQLLFYSVGIGQISSEVPQNLSASRPQDRQFILSSKKLLLSDSGFYLCAWGYSGMAKNIQYFGAGTRLSVL.

Sample share makes this clone medium-sized. The rearrangement links TRBV7-3 to TRBJ2-1; D is unclear. The CDR3 is 12 amino acids. Per germline, CDR1 SGHTA and CDR2 FQGTGA. V was trimmed by 5 bases and J by 9 bases, leaving 11 bases between them. CDR3 in amino acids: CASSRKSSEQFF. The CDR3 DNA reads TGTGCCAGCAGCCGAAAAAGTAGTGAGCAGTTCTTC.

This chain connects TRBV10-2 to TRBJ2-3; 12 bases map to TRBD2. From germline, CDR1 is WSHSY and CDR2 SAAADI. Trimming removed 6 bases from V and 5 bases from J; junction bases left unmatched: 3. This CDR3 is 14 amino acids long. This CDR3 is CASSAGLAGDTQYF. The CDR3, as DNA: TGCGCCAGCAGCGCGGGACTAGCGGGAGATACGCAGTATTTT.

This chain uses TRBV13 with TRBJ2-5; 10 nucleotides line up with TRBD2. In germline, CDR1 is PRHDT, CDR2 FYEKMQ (reference sequence). V lost 0 bases to trimming and J lost 2 bases; unmatched junction nucleotides: 3. This CDR3 region has 16 residues. CDR3 nucleotide sequence: TGTGCCAGCAGCTTAGGTCTAGCGGGAGCTCAAGAGACCCAGTACTTC. It yields the protein CASSLGLAGAQETQYF.

This sequence joins TRBV11-2 and TRBJ1-3; the D gene is possibly TRBD1 (5 bases). V lost 4 bases to trimming and J lost 4 bases, with 11 bases between them. CDR3 size: 14 residues. CDR1 and CDR2 (germline): SGHAT, FQNNGV. In DNA, the CDR3 is TGTGCCAGCAGCTCTAAGGGGTTGGGAAACACCATATATTTT. It codes for CASSSKGLGNTIYF.

This clone was observed a few times. The chain recombines TRBV7-9 with TRBJ2-7; tentatively, D is TRBD2 (7 bases). CDR1 SEHNR and CDR2 FQNEAQ come from the germline V gene (reference sequence). The CDR3 runs to 16 residues. Deletions cut 4 bases from V and 5 bases from J, with 21 bases between. CDR3 sequence: CASSSGGGGTRHEQYF. Written as DNA, the CDR3 is TGTGCCAGCAGCTCCGGGGGCGGGGGCACGCGCCACGAGCAGTACTTC.

The genes are TRBV19 and TRBJ1-3; D gene uncertain. The CDR3 runs to 14 residues. V was shortened by 7 bases and J by 1 base, with 11 bases between the two germline ends. Germline V gene data show CDR1 as LNHDA and CDR2 as SQIVND (reference sequence). CDR3 bases: TGTGCCAGTACCCAGGTACCATCTGGAAACACCATATATTTT. Amino acid sequence: CASTQVPSGNTIYF.

The rearrangement uses TRBV6-5 and TRBJ1-4; 7 positions match TRBD1. After removal of 0 bases from V and 5 bases from J, the junction contained 6 bases not matched to a gene. Germline CDR1 and CDR2: MNHEY and SVGAGI. This CDR3 is built from 16 residues. The CDR3 protein is CASSYSFQGVNEKLFF. CDR3 coding DNA: TGTGCCAGCAGTTACTCGTTCCAGGGGGTCAATGAAAAACTGTTTTTT.

This chain links TRBV27 with TRBJ2-5; 9 bases fit TRBD2. The CDR3 loop spans 14 amino acids. V lost 2 bases to trimming and J lost 4 bases; unmatched junction nucleotides: 2. Germline loops: CDR1 MNHEY, CDR2 SMNVEV (reference sequence). Written as DNA, the CDR3 is TGTGCCAGCAGTTTAAAACTAGCGGGAGAGACCCAGTACTTC. It codes for CASSLKLAGETQYF.

The chain uses TRBV4-3 and TRBJ1-1, with D tentatively TRBD1 (6 bases). This CDR3 contains 14 residues. The ends were cut back, 1 base at V and 1 base at J, with 7 bases in the middle. The germline V gene encodes CDR1 LGHNA and CDR2 YSLEER. In nucleotides, the CDR3 is TGCGCCAGCAGCCAAGTAGGGGGGAACACTGAAGCTTTCTTT. Protein sequence: CASSQVGGNTEAFF.

This rearrangement joins TRBV5-5 to TRBJ1-1, with 7 bases matching TRBD1. With 4 bases clipped from V and 4 bases from J, the junction kept 10 bases outside the gene matches. The germline CDR1 and CDR2 sequences are SGHKS and YYEKEE (reference sequence). This CDR3 is built from 15 residues. The CDR3 DNA follows: TGTGCCAGCAGCCCGGCCCCCACAGGGGTCACTGAAGCTTTCTTT. Its protein product is CASSPAPTGVTEAFF.

This clone is a singleton in its sample. The rearrangement joins TRBV6-1 to TRBJ2-2; tentative D call: TRBD2 (6 bases). The germline CDR1 and CDR2 sequences are MNHNS and SASEGT. The CDR3 consists of 15 residues. Trimming took 8 bases from V and 1 from J, leaving 14 bases between them. The chain's CDR3 is CASGWASENTGELFF. The CDR3 DNA follows: TGTGCCAGCGGGTGGGCTAGCGAGAACACCGGGGAGCTGTTTTTT.

The chain links TRBV2 to TRBJ2-5; D might be TRBD1 (8 bases). The CDR3 is made up of 14 amino acids. From germline, CDR1 is SNHLY and CDR2 FYNNEI. Trimming took 7 bases from V and 2 from J, leaving 14 bases between them. This CDR3 is CASTTGGGQETQYF. The CDR3 nucleotides read TGTGCCAGCACTACAGGGGGAGGGCAAGAGACCCAGTACTTC.

CDR3 sequence reads: CASSLGADSPLHF. The CDR3 nucleotides are TGTGCCAGCAGCTTGGGGGCCGACTCACCCCTCCACTTT. V gene TRBV11-3 combines with J gene TRBJ1-6, with D possibly TRBD1 on 6 matching bases. The germline V and J ends were trimmed by 3 bases and 10 bases, with 10 bases remaining between them. The CDR3 is 13 residues long. Per the germline V gene, CDR1 is SGHNT and CDR2 is YENEEA.

V and J are TRBV4-1 and TRBJ2-7, with TRBD2 identical over 9 bases. V shed 0 bases, J shed 7 bases, and the junction held 7 bases outside the gene matches. Germline V gene lookup returns CDR1 MGHRA and CDR2 YSYEKL. The CDR3 has 15 amino acids. This chain's CDR3 is CASSQEAGGAREQYF. The CDR3 DNA follows: TGCGCCAGCAGCCAAGAGGCGGGGGGGGCGCGTGAGCAGTACTTC.

The chain links TRBV29-1 to TRBJ2-7, with TRBD1 matching over 7 bases. The CDR3 length is 13 residues. Germline V gene sequence: CDR1 SQVTM, CDR2 ANQGSEA. J was trimmed by 3 bases and V by 4 bases; bases with no gene match: 6. The CDR3, as DNA: TGCAGCGTTGGAGGGGGCGAGGGCTACGAGCAGTACTTC. Translation: CSVGGGEGYEQYF.

The J gene is TRBJ2-5, the V gene TRBV7-8; D unclear. This CDR3 is built from 20 residues. Trimming removed 6 bases from V and 4 bases from J, with 33 bases in between. CDR1 and CDR2 from the germline V gene are SGHVS and FQNEAQ. As DNA, the CDR3 is TGTGCCAGCAGTCCCACGATCATGATAGCTCCCCTAACCCAAGGAGAGACCCAGTACTTC. As protein: CASSPTIMIAPLTQGETQYF.

The sample holds a few counts of this clone. The chain has TRBV19 and TRBJ2-7, with 9 bases fitting TRBD1. V dropped 4 bases and J dropped 6; count of bases not matched to a gene: 4. The V gene's germline CDR1 is LNHDA and CDR2 SQIVND (reference sequence). CDR3 length: 13 residues. CDR3 nucleotides: TGTGCCAGTAGTACCGTGACAGGGGGCGAGCAGTACTTC. This codes for CASSTVTGGEQYF.

The CDR3 loop is CASTSTTSGIRDEQFF. In DNA form, the CDR3 reads TGTGCCAGCACCTCAACAACTAGCGGGATCCGCGATGAGCAGTTCTTC. V is TRBV5-6 and J is TRBJ2-1; 10 nucleotides line up with TRBD2. Trimming cost V 6 bases and J 8 bases; bases outside gene matches: 14. This CDR3 has 16 amino acids. Germline V gene data show CDR1 as SGHDT and CDR2 as YYEEEE.

This clone was counted a few times. The V gene is TRBV5-1, the J gene TRBJ2-5; D is perhaps TRBD2 (5 bases). There are 16 residues in the CDR3. Between the trimmed V and J ends, which lost 0 bases and 1 base, there was a span of 13 bases. Germline V gene sequence: CDR1 SGHRS, CDR2 YFSETQ. CDR3 protein: CASSLVRGMIQETQYF. As DNA, the CDR3 is TGCGCCAGCAGCTTGGTTCGGGGAATGATCCAAGAGACCCAGTACTTC.